This T cell receptor (beta chain) was captured by sequencing in a study of shared clonotypes between healthy human individuals. Study as a whole: Donors had three CD4 naive, three CD4 memory, two CD8 naive and one CD8 memory plate apiece. Study-level findings and limits: The study generally estimated greater richness for naive than memory subsets.

Assay used: immunoSEQ multiplex PCR; TCRdb lists only in-frame clones, some missing. This table has a few million clones, 93% appearing once. CD45RO-negative cells were positively selected for CCR7, leaving out terminally differentiated effector memory CD45RA+ cells. Every donor, a Caucasian adult, lived in Nashville, Tennessee. Comments on this clone: Its antigen remains unknown.

V lost 3 bases to trimming and J lost 10 bases, with 20 bases between them. The CDR3 is 15 amino acids. Germline CDR1 reads SGHDT; CDR2 reads YYEEEE. The chain employs TRBV5-6 and TRBJ2-1, with D possibly being TRBD1 or TRBD2 (5 bases each). The sequenced sample consisted of naive CD8+ T cells from PBMCs. This TCR came from a young man in good health. Some clones in this sample may be carry-over from other donors' samples. The CDR3 bases are TGTGCCAGCAGCTCGAGACAGATGGGGGTATGGGAGCAGTTCTTC. It specifies CASSSRQMGVWEQFF. Filled out from reference TRBV5-6 and TRBJ2-1, the complete variable domain reads DAGVTQSPTHLIKTRGQQVTLRCSPKSGHDTVSWYQQALGQGPQFIFQYYEEEERQRGNFPDRFSGHQFPNYSSELNVNALLLGDSALYLCASSSRQMGVWEQFFGPGTRLTVL.